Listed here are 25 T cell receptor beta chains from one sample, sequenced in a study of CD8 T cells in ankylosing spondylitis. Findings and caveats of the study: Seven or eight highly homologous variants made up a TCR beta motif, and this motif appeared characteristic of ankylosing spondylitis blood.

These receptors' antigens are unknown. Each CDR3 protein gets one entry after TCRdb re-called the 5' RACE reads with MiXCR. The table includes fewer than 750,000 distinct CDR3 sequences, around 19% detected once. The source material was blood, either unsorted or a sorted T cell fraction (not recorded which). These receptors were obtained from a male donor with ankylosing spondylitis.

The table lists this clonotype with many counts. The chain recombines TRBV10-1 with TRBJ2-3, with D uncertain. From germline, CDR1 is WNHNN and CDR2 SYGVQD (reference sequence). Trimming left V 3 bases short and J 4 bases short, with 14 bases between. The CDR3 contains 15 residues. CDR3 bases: TGCGCCAGCAGTGAATCCCGGCTAGTATCAGATACGCAGTATTTT. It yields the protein CASSESRLVSDTQYF.

In DNA, the CDR3 is TGCAGTGCTAGTTCGGGGTCGGCTCAGCCCCAGCATTTT. This translates into CSASSGSAQPQHF. The J gene is TRBJ1-5, the V gene TRBV20-1; D not certain. The V gene's germline CDR1 is DFQATT and CDR2 SNEGSKA (reference sequence). With 3 bases removed from V and 6 bases from J, the gap between germline ends came to 12 bases. The CDR3 loop spans 13 amino acids.

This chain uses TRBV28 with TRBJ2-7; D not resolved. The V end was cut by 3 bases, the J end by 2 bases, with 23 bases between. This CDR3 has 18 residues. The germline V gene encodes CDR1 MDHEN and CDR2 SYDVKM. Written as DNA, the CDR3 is TGTGCCAGCAGTTTTAGTCCCGTACATTCTAAGGGTACCTACGAGCAGTACTTC. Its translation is CASSFSPVHSKGTYEQYF. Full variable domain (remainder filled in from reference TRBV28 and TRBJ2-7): DVKVTQSSRYLVKRTGEKVFLECVQDMDHENMFWYRQDPGLGLRLIYFSYDVKMKEKGDIPEGYSVSREKKERFSLILESASTNQTSMYLCASSFSPVHSKGTYEQYFGPGTRLTVT.

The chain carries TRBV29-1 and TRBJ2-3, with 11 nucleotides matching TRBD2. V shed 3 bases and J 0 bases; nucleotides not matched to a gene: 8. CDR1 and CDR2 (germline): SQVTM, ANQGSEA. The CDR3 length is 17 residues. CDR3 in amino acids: CSVDGGLAVYSTDTQYF. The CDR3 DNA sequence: TGCAGCGTTGACGGGGGACTAGCGGTATATAGCACAGATACGCAGTATTTT.

This chain's CDR3 is CATSDPSGGIRGEQFF. The CDR3 coding sequence is TGTGCCACCAGTGACCCTAGCGGGGGGATTCGGGGTGAGCAGTTCTTC. The V call is TRBV24-1, the J call TRBJ2-1; TRBD2 agrees at 11 bases. Germline V gene lookup returns CDR1 KGHDR and CDR2 SFDVKD. This CDR3 is built from 16 residues. J gave up 9 bases and V 4 bases, and 10 bases lay outside the gene matches.

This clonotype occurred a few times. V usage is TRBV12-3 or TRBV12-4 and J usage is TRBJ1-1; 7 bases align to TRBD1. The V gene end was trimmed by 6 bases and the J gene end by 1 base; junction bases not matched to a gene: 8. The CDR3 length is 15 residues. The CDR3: CASSPKAGGNTEAFF. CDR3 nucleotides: TGTGCCAGCAGCCCAAAGGCAGGGGGGAACACTGAAGCTTTCTTT.

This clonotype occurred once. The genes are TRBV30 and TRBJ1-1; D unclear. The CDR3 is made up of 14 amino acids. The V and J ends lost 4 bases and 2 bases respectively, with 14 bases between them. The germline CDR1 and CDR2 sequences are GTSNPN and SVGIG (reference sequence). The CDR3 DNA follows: TGTGCCTGGAATGTACTAGGGTTTAACACTGAAGCTTTCTTT. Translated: CAWNVLGFNTEAFF.

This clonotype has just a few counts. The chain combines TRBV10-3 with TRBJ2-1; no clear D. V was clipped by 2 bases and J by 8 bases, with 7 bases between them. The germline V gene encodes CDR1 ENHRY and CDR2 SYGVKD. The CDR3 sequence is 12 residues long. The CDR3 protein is CAISESSYEQFF. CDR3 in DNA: TGTGCCATCAGTGAGAGCTCCTATGAGCAGTTCTTC.

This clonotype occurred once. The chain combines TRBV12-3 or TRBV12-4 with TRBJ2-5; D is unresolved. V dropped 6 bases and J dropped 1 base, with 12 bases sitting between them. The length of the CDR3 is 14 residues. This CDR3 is CASRLPSSQETQYF. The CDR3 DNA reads TGTGCCAGCAGGTTGCCCAGCTCCCAAGAGACCCAGTACTTC.

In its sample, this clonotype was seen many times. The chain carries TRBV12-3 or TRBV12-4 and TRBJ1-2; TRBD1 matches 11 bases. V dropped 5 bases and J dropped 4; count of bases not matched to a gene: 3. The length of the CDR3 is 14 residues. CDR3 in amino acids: CASSPGQGVYGYTF. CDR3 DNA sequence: TGTGCCAGCAGTCCGGGACAGGGGGTCTATGGCTACACCTTC.

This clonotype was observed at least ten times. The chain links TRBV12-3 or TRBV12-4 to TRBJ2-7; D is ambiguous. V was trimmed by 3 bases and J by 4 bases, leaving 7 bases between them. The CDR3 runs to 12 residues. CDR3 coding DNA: TGTGCCAGCAGTTTGGTTGTTTACGAGCAGTACTTC. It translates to CASSLVVYEQYF.

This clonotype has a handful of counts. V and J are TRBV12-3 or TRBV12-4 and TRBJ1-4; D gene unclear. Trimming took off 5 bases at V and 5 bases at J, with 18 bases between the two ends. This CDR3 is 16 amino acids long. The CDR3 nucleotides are TGTGCCAGCAGTAAGATCCTAGGGCTTCCAAATGAAAAACTGTTTTTT. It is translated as CASSKILGLPNEKLFF.

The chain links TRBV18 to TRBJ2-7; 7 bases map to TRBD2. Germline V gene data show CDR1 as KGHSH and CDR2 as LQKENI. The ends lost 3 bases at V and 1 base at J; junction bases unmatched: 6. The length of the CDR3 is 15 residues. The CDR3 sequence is CASSPLGEGSYEQYF. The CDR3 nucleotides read TGTGCCAGCTCACCGTTGGGGGAGGGATCCTACGAGCAGTACTTC.

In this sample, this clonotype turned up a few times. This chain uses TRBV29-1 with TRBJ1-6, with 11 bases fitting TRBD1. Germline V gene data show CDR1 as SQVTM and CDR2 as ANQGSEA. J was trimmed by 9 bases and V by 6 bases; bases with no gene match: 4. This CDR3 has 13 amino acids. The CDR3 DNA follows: TGCAGCGTGGGACAGGGGGATGGTTCACCCCTCCACTTT. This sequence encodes CSVGQGDGSPLHF.

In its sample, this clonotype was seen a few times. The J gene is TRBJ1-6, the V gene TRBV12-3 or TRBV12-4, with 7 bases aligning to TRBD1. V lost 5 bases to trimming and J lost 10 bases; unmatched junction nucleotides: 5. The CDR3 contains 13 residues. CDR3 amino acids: CASSGRQGSPLHF. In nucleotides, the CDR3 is TGTGCCAGCAGTGGACGACAGGGCTCACCCCTCCACTTT.

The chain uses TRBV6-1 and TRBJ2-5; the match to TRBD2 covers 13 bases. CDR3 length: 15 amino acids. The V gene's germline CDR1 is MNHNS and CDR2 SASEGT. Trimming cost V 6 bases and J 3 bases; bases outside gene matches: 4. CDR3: CASRRTSGSEETQYF. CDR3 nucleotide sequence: TGTGCCAGCAGAAGGACTAGCGGGAGTGAAGAGACCCAGTACTTC.

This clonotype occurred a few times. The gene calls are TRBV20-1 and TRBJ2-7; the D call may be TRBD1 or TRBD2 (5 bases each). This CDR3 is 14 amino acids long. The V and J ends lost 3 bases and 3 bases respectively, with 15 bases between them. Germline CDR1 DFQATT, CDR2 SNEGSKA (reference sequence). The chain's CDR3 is CSARSGRDHYEQYF. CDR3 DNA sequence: TGCAGTGCTAGGTCCGGAAGGGACCACTACGAGCAGTACTTC.

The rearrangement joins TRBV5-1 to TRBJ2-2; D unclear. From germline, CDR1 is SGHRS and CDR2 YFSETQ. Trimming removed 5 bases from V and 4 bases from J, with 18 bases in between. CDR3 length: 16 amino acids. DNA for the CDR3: TGCGCCAGCAGACCAGAAGTCGTAAGCTCCACCGGGGAGCTGTTTTTT. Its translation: CASRPEVVSSTGELFF.

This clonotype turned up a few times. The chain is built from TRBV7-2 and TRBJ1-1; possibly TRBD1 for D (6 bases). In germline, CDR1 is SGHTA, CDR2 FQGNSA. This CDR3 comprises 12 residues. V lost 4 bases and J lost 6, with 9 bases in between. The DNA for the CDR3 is TGTGCCAGCAGCTCCAACAGGGCTGAAGCTTTCTTT. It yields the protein CASSSNRAEAFF.

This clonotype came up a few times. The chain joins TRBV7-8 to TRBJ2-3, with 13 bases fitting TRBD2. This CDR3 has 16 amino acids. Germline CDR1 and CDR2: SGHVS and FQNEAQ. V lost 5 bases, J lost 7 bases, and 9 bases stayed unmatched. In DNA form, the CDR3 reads TGTGCCAGCAGCGCCGGACTAGCGGGAGAAACCTATACGCAGTATTTT. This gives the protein CASSAGLAGETYTQYF.

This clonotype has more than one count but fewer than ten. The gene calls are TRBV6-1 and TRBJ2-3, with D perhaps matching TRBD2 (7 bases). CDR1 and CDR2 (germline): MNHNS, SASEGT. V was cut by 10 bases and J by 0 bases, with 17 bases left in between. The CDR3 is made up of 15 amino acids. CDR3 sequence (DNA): TGTGCCACCGCGGGGGCCTCAATTAGCACAGATACGCAGTATTTT. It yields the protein CATAGASISTDTQYF.

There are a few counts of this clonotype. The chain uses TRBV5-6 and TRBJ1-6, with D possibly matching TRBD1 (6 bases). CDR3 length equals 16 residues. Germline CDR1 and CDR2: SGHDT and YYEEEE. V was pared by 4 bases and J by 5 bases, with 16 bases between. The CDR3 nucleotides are TGTGCCAGCAGCAATAGGAGGACAGCAAATAATTCACCCCTCCACTTT. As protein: CASSNRRTANNSPLHF.

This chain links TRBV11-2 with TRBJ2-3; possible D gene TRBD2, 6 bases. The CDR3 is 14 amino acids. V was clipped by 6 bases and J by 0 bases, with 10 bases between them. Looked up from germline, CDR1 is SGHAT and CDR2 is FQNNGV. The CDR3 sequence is CASRAGPSTDTQYF. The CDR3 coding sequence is TGTGCCAGCAGGGCGGGACCGAGCACAGATACGCAGTATTTT.

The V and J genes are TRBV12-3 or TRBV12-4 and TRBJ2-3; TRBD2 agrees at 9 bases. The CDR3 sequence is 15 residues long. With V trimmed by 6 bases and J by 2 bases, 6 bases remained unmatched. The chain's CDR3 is CASSETSGYTDTQYF. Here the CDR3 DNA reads TGTGCCAGCAGCGAGACTAGCGGATACACAGATACGCAGTATTTT.

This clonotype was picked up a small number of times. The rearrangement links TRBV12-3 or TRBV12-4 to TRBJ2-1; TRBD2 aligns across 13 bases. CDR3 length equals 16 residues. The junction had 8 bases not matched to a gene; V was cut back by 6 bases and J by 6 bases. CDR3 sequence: CASRTSGGAWGNEQFF. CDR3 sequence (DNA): TGTGCCAGCAGAACTAGCGGGGGGGCCTGGGGCAATGAGCAGTTCTTC.